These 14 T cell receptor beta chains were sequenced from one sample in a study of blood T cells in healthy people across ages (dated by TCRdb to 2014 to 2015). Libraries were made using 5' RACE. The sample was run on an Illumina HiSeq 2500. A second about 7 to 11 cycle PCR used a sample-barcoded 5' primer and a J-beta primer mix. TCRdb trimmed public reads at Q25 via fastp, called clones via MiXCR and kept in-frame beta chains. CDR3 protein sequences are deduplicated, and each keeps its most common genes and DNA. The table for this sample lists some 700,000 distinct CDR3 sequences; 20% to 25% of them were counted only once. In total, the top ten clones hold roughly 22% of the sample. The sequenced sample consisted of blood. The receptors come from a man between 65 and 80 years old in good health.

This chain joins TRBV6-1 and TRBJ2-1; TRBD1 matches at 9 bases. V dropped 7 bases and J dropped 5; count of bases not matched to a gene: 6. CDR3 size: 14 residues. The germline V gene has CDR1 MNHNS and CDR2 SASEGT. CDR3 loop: CASIGDRVNNEQFF. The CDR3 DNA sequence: TGTGCCAGCATTGGGGACAGGGTTAACAATGAGCAGTTCTTC.

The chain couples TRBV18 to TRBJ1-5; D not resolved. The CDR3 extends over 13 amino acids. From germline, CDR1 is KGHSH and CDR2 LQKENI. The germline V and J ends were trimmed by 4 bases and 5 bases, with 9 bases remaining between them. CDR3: CASSLDMDQPQHF. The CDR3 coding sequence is TGTGCCAGCTCACTCGACATGGATCAGCCCCAGCATTTT.

The CDR3 region is CASSYSPGEQFF. The DNA for the CDR3 is TGTGCCAGCAGTTATTCTCCCGGAGAGCAGTTCTTC. The chain links TRBV6-2 or TRBV6-3 to TRBJ2-5, with no clear D. TRBJ2-1 matches the DNA end more closely, so the J call is doubtful. CDR1 and CDR2 from the germline V gene are MNHEY and SVGEGT. The CDR3 contains 12 residues.

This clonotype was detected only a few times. CDR3 bases: TGTGCCAGCAGCAAGGCTGCACAGACCTACGAGCAGTACTTC. Its protein product is CASSKAAQTYEQYF. The chain joins TRBV2 to TRBJ2-7; D is uncertain. The V end was cut by 6 bases, the J end by 2 bases, with 14 bases between. This CDR3 is built from 14 residues. The germline CDR1 and CDR2 sequences are SNHLY and FYNNEI.

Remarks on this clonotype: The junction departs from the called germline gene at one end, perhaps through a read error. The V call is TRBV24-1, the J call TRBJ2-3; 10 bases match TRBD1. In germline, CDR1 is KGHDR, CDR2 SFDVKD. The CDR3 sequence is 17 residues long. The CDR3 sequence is CATSDLDGTGVGDTQYF. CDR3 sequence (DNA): TGTGCCACCAGCGATTTGGACGGGACAGGGGTGGGAGATACGCAGTATTTT.

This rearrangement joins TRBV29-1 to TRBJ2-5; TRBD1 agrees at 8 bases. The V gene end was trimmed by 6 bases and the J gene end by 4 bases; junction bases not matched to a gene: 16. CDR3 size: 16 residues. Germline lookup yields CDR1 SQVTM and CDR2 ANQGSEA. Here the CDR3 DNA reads TGCAGCGTCGAACCCTTCCCCGGGACAGGAGGAGAGACCCAGTACTTC. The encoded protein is CSVEPFPGTGGETQYF. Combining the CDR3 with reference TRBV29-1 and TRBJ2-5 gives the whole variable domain SAVISQKPSRDICQRGTSLTIQCQVDSQVTMMFWYRQQPGQSLTLIATANQGSEATYESGFVIDKFPISRPNLTFSTLTVSNMSPEDSSIYLCSVEPFPGTGGETQYFGPGTRLLVL.

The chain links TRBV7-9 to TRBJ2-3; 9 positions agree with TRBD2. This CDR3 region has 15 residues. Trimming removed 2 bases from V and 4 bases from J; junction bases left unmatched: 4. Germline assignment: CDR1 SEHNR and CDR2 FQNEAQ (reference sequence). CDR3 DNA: TGTGCCAGCAGCTTAAGCGCGGGAGGGGCAGATACGCAGTATTTT. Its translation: CASSLSAGGADTQYF.

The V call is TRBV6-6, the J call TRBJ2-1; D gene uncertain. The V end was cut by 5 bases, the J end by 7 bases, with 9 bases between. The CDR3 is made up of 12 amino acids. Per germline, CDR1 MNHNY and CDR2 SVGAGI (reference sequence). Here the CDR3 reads CASSRDNNEQFF. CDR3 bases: TGTGCCAGCAGTCGAGACAATAATGAGCAGTTCTTC.

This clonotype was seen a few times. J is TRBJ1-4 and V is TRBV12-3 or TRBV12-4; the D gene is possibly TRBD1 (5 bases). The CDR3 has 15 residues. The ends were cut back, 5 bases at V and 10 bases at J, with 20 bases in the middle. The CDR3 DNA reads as TGTGCCAGCAGTCTCCACACGGGACGATCGGGAAAACTGTTTTTT. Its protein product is CASSLHTGRSGKLFF.

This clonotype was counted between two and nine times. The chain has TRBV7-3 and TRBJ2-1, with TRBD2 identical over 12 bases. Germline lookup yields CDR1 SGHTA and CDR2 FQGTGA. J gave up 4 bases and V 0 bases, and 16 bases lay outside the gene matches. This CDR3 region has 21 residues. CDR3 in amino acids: CASSLTWGRLAGGPGYNEQFF. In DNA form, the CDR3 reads TGTGCCAGCAGCTTAACGTGGGGGCGGCTAGCGGGAGGGCCTGGTTACAATGAGCAGTTCTTC.

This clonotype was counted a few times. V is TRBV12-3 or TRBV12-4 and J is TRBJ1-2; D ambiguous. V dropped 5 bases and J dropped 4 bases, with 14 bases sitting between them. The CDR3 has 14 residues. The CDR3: CASSRREKFYGYTF. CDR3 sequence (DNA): TGTGCCAGCAGTCGCCGGGAAAAGTTCTATGGCTACACCTTC.

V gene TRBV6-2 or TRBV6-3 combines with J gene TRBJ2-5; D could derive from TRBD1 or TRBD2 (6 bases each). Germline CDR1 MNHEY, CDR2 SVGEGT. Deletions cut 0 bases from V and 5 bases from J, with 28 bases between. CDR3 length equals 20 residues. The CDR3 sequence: CASSYSRTGPSGPAGETQYF. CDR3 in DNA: TGTGCCAGCAGTTACTCCCGTACAGGGCCCTCGGGACCAGCGGGTGAGACCCAGTACTTC.

CDR3 sequence (DNA): TGTGCCAGCAGTGAAACCTACGAGCAGTACTTC. Translated, it gives CASSETYEQYF. V gene TRBV6-1 combines with J gene TRBJ2-7; D remains ambiguous. The V gene's germline CDR1 is MNHNS and CDR2 SASEGT. V was clipped by 2 bases and J by 2 bases, with 1 base between them. This CDR3 is 11 amino acids long.

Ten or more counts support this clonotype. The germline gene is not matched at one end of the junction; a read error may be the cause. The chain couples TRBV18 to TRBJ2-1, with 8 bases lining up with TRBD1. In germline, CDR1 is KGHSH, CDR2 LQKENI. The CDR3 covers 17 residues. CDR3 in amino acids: CASSPLGTGGNYNEQFF. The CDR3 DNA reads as TGTGCCAGCTCCCCACTCGGGACAGGCGGCAACTACAATGAGCAGTTCTTC.